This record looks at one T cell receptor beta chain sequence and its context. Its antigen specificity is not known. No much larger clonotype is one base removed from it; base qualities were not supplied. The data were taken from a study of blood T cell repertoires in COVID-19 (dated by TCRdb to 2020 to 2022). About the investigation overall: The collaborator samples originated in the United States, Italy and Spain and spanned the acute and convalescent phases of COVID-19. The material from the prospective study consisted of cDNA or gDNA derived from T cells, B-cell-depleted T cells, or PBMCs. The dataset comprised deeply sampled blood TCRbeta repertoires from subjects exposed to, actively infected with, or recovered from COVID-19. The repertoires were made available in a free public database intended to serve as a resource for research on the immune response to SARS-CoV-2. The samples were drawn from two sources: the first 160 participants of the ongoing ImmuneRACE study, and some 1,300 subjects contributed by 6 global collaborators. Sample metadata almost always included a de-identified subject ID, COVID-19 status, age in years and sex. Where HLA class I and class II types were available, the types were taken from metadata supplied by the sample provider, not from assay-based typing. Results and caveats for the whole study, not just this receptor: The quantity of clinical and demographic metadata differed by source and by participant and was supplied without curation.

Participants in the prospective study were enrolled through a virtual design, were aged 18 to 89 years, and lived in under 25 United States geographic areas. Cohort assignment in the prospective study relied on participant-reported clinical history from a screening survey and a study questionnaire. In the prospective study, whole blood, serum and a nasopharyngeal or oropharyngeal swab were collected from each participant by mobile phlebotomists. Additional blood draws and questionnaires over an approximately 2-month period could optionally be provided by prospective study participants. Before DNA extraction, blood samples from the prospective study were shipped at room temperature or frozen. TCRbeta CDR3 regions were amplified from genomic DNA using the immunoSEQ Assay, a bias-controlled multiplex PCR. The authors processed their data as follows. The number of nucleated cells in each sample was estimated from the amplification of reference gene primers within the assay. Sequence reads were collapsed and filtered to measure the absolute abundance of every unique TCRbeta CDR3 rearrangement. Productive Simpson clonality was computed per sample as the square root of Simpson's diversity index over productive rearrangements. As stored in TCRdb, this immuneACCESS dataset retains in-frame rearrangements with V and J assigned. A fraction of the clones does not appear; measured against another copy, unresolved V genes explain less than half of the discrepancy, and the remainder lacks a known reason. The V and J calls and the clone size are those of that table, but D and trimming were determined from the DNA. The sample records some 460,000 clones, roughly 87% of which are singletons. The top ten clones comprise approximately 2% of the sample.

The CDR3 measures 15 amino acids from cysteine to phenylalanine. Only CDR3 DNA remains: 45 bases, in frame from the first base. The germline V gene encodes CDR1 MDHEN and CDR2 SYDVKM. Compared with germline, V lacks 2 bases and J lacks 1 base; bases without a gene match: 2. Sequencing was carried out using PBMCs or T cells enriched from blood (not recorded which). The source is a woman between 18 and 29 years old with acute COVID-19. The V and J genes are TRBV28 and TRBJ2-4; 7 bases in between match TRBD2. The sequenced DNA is TGTGCCAGCAGTTTACTGGGGGGGGCCAAAAACATTCAGTACTTC. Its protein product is CASSLLGGAKNIQYF.